Listed here are 22 T cell receptor beta chains from one sample, sequenced in a study of cytomegalovirus exposure and HLA in healthy donors. 13 Jbeta primers and 60 Vbeta primers were used for the PCR. The assay was immunoSEQ multiplex PCR, and TCRdb's table has in-frame clones only and misses some. The sample has roughly 65,000 clones, around three quarters seen once. Sequenced input: PBMCs. Receptors originate from a woman in her thirties in good health and CMV-seronegative.

The CDR3 here is CASREGQILTQETQYF. CDR3 nucleotides: TGTGCCAGCAGGGAGGGACAGATCCTTACACAAGAGACCCAGTACTTC. The chain is built from TRBV2 and TRBJ2-5; the D gene is possibly TRBD1 (7 bases). This CDR3 is built from 16 residues. From germline, CDR1 is SNHLY and CDR2 FYNNEI. Trimming took off 6 bases at V and 2 bases at J, with 19 bases between the two ends. Complete variable domain (other parts from reference TRBV2 and TRBJ2-5): EPEVTQTPSHQVTQMGQEVILRCVPISNHLYFYWYRQILGQKVEFLVSFYNNEISEKSEIFDDQFSVERPDGSNFTLKIRSTKLEDSAMYFCASREGQILTQETQYFGPGTRLLVL.

The chain joins TRBV25-1 to TRBJ1-2; D gene ambiguous. The CDR3 is 14 residues long. The V gene lost 1 base and the J gene lost 2 bases, with 8 bases spanning the gap. Germline V gene data show CDR1 as MGHDK and CDR2 as SYGVNS. CDR3 protein: CASSESGSNYGYTF. The CDR3 bases are TGTGCCAGCAGTGAATCAGGCAGCAACTATGGCTACACCTTC.

The V call is TRBV9, the J call TRBJ1-2; TRBD1 matches 8 bases. The ends lost 1 base at V and 1 base at J; junction bases unmatched: 6. This CDR3 contains 16 residues. Per the germline V gene, CDR1 is SGDLS and CDR2 is YYNGEE. For the CDR3, the DNA is TGTGCCAGCAGCGTACAGGGGGCTACAAATAACTATGGCTACACCTTC. The encoded protein is CASSVQGATNNYGYTF.

The V gene is TRBV7-8, the J gene TRBJ2-7; tentative D call: TRBD2 (6 bases). Germline V gene data show CDR1 as SGHVS and CDR2 as FQNEAQ. Deletions cut 2 bases from V and 2 bases from J, with 19 bases between. The CDR3 extends over 17 amino acids. The CDR3 DNA follows: TGTGCCAGCAGCTTACAAAACCGGGACTTTCCCGCCTACGAGCAGTACTTC. This translates into CASSLQNRDFPAYEQYF.

This clone was observed a handful of times. The chain carries TRBV7-8 and TRBJ1-5; 7 nucleotides align to TRBD1. The V and J ends lost 6 bases and 3 bases, in that order; junction bases with no gene match: 8. The CDR3 totals 15 residues. The germline V gene has CDR1 SGHVS and CDR2 FQNEAQ. CDR3 sequence reads: CASRDGTAYNQPQHF. CDR3 DNA sequence: TGTGCCAGCAGAGACGGGACAGCATACAATCAGCCCCAGCATTTT.

The chain recombines TRBV11-1 with TRBJ2-5; TRBD2 might be the D (6 bases). CDR1 SGHAT and CDR2 FQDESV come from the germline V gene (reference sequence). Trimming took off 5 bases at V and 3 bases at J, with 13 bases between the two ends. The CDR3 is 14 residues long. The CDR3 nucleotides read TGTGCCAGCAGCCTGCGGAGGGAAAAAGAGACCCAGTACTTC. Translated, it gives CASSLRREKETQYF.

This chain links TRBV9 with TRBJ2-7; a possible D gene is TRBD2 (5 bases). The CDR3 sequence is 13 residues long. Germline V lookup: CDR1 SGDLS, CDR2 YYNGEE. V lost 3 bases and J lost 3, with 10 bases in between. CDR3 amino acids: CASSAGFRYEQYF. CDR3 nucleotides: TGTGCCAGCAGCGCGGGATTTCGCTACGAGCAGTACTTC.

The chain is built from TRBV28 and TRBJ1-4, with TRBD1 as a possible D gene (5 bases). Germline assignment: CDR1 MDHEN and CDR2 SYDVKM. The CDR3 has 14 amino acids. V dropped 4 bases and J dropped 8 bases, with 14 bases sitting between them. The CDR3 sequence: CASSSRLEGEKLFF. In DNA, the CDR3 is TGTGCCAGCAGTTCACGGTTGGAGGGGGAAAAACTGTTTTTT.

The rearrangement uses TRBV6-6 and TRBJ2-7; tentatively, D is TRBD2 (6 bases). The germline CDR1 and CDR2 sequences are MNHNY and SVGAGI (reference sequence). V gave up 2 bases and J gave up 6 bases, with 8 bases separating them. The CDR3 loop spans 12 amino acids. This chain's CDR3 is CASSYAGPEQYF. The CDR3 DNA sequence: TGTGCCAGCAGTTACGCGGGGCCCGAGCAGTACTTC.

The chain employs TRBV6-5 and TRBJ1-5; 7 bases line up with TRBD1. J gave up 2 bases and V 6 bases, and 7 bases lay outside the gene matches. CDR1 MNHEY and CDR2 SVGAGI come from the germline V gene. The CDR3 is made up of 15 amino acids. CDR3 protein: CASRRGLGGNQPQHF. CDR3 sequence (DNA): TGTGCCAGCAGGAGGGGGCTTGGAGGCAATCAGCCCCAGCATTTT.

The count of this clone is one. The gene calls are TRBV30 and TRBJ1-1; no clear D. V lost 4 bases, J lost 2 bases, and 14 bases lay in between. This CDR3 comprises 14 residues. CDR1 and CDR2 from the germline V gene are GTSNPN and SVGIG (reference sequence). The CDR3 DNA reads as TGTGCCTGGACCGAAGGTGGAGCAAACACTGAAGCTTTCTTT. This encodes CAWTEGGANTEAFF.

This chain connects TRBV27 to TRBJ2-1, with TRBD2 matching over 12 bases. From germline, CDR1 is MNHEY and CDR2 SMNVEV (reference sequence). The V gene end was trimmed by 2 bases and the J gene end by 9 bases; junction bases not matched to a gene: 5. This CDR3 is built from 15 residues. In DNA, the CDR3 is TGTGCCAGCAGTTTACTGGCTAGCGGGGGGGGTGAGCAGTTCTTC. This encodes CASSLLASGGGEQFF.

There are a few counts of this clone. V and J are TRBV6-1 and TRBJ1-6; D possibly corresponds to TRBD1 (6 bases). The V end was cut by 6 bases, the J end by 10 bases, with 16 bases between. This CDR3 has 14 residues. The germline gives CDR1 MNHNS, CDR2 SASEGT. CDR3 bases: TGTGCCAGCAGGATCGCGCAGGGGCAGTCACCCCTCCACTTT. Translation: CASRIAQGQSPLHF.

The V and J genes are TRBV5-5 and TRBJ1-6; TRBD1 is a possible D gene (5 bases). V was clipped by 6 bases and J by 5 bases, with 18 bases between them. This CDR3 contains 16 residues. Germline V CDR1 and CDR2: SGHKS, YYEKEE (reference sequence). Written as DNA, the CDR3 is TGTGCCAGCACCCTAGGGCAGGGATCAAATAATTCACCCCTCCACTTT. It yields the protein CASTLGQGSNNSPLHF.

This clone has a single count. The rearrangement joins TRBV9 to TRBJ1-2; TRBD1 is a possible D gene (6 bases). CDR1 is SGDLS and CDR2 is YYNGEE in the germline V gene. The CDR3 is 13 amino acids. Trimming cost V 4 bases and J 4 bases, with 11 bases left between them. The CDR3 region has the DNA TGTGCCAGCAGCCCATCGGACAGCTATGGCTACACCTTC. It codes for CASSPSDSYGYTF.

This sequence joins TRBV19 and TRBJ1-5, with D maybe TRBD1 (6 bases). V was shortened by 7 bases and J by 4 bases, with 11 bases between the two germline ends. The CDR3 totals 13 residues. CDR1 is LNHDA, CDR2 SQIVND, per germline (reference sequence). CDR3 sequence (DNA): TGTGCCAGTACAACAGGGAGTAATCAGCCCCAGCATTTT. This gives the protein CASTTGSNQPQHF.

This chain joins TRBV11-1 and TRBJ1-5; 9 bases fit TRBD1. J was trimmed by 3 bases and V by 5 bases; bases with no gene match: 11. The V gene's germline CDR1 is SGHAT and CDR2 FQDESV (reference sequence). CDR3 length: 17 residues. The CDR3 sequence is CASSMVRTGVDNQPQHF. DNA of the CDR3: TGTGCCAGCAGCATGGTCCGGACAGGGGTGGACAATCAGCCCCAGCATTTT.

The chain employs TRBV7-9 and TRBJ1-1, with a weak D call TRBD1 (6 bases). The CDR3 is 14 amino acids. Germline values: CDR1 SEHNR, CDR2 FQNEAQ (reference sequence). V shed 4 bases and J shed 3 bases, with 12 bases lying between them. CDR3 DNA sequence: TGTGCCAGCAGCTCAGCGGACAGCTACACTGAAGCTTTCTTT. Translated, it gives CASSSADSYTEAFF.

V and J are TRBV30 and TRBJ1-2, with 7 nucleotides matching TRBD1. The CDR3 is 14 amino acids. From germline, CDR1 is GTSNPN and CDR2 SVGIG (reference sequence). V lost 5 bases to trimming and J lost 3 bases; unmatched junction nucleotides: 9. The CDR3 loop reads CAWEEMTGHYGYTF. The DNA of the CDR3 is TGTGCCTGGGAAGAAATGACAGGGCACTATGGCTACACCTTC.

This clone was seen just once. The chain recombines TRBV9 with TRBJ1-4; 8 bases match TRBD1. The CDR3 has 15 amino acids. J gave up 7 bases and V 4 bases, and 9 bases lay outside the gene matches. Germline lookup yields CDR1 SGDLS and CDR2 YYNGEE. CDR3 sequence: CASSSQGARGEKLFF. Here the CDR3 DNA reads TGTGCCAGCAGCTCCCAGGGGGCTCGGGGTGAAAAACTGTTTTTT.

This clone was recorded only once. The CDR3 protein is CAWSVRGDTEAFF. Here the CDR3 DNA reads TGTGCCTGGAGTGTGCGGGGGGACACTGAAGCTTTCTTT. The chain employs TRBV30 and TRBJ1-1; D is possibly TRBD1 (5 bases). Germline values: CDR1 GTSNPN, CDR2 SVGIG (reference sequence). This CDR3 region has 13 residues. Trimming left V 0 bases short and J 3 bases short, with 8 bases between. The full variable domain, completed using reference TRBV30 and TRBJ1-1, is SQTIHQWPATLVQPVGSPLSLECTVEGTSNPNLYWYRQAAGRGLQLLFYSVGIGQISSEVPQNLSASRPQDRQFILSSKKLLLSDSGFYLCAWSVRGDTEAFFGQGTRLTVV.

The chain has TRBV7-8 and TRBJ2-1; 7 nucleotides align to TRBD1. Trimming cost V 5 bases and J 4 bases; bases outside gene matches: 8. The CDR3 spans 15 residues. From germline, CDR1 is SGHVS and CDR2 FQNEAQ. The CDR3 here is CASSLRGQEYNEQFF. Here the CDR3 DNA reads TGTGCCAGCAGCCTAAGGGGGCAGGAATACAATGAGCAGTTCTTC.